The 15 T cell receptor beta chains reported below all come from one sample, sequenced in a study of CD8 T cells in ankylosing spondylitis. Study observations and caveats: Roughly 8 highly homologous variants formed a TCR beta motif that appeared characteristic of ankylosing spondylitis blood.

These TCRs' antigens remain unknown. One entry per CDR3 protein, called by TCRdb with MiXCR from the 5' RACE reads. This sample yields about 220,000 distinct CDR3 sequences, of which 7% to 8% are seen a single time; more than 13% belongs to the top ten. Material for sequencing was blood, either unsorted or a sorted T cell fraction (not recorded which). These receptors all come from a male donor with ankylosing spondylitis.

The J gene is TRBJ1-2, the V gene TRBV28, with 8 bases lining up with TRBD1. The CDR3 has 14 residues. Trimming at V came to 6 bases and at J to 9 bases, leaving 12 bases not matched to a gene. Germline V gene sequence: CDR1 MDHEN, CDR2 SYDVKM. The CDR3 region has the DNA TGTGCCAGCAGGATTCAGGGGGCATCTATTAGCTACACCTTC. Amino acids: CASRIQGASISYTF.

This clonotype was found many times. This CDR3 is CASSQDRETQYF. In DNA, the CDR3 is TGTGCCAGCAGCCAAGATCGGGAGACCCAGTACTTC. The J gene is TRBJ2-5, the V gene TRBV4-2; D gene uncertain. Germline V CDR1 and CDR2: LGHNA, YNFKEQ. The CDR3 has 12 residues. Between the trimmed V and J ends, which lost 0 bases and 5 bases, there was a span of 4 bases.

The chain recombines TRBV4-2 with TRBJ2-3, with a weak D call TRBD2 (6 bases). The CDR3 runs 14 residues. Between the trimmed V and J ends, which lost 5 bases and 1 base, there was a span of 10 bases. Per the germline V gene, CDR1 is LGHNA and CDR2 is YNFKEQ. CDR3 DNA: TGTGCCAGCAGCTCCCGGAGGGGCACAGATACGCAGTATTTT. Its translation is CASSSRRGTDTQYF.

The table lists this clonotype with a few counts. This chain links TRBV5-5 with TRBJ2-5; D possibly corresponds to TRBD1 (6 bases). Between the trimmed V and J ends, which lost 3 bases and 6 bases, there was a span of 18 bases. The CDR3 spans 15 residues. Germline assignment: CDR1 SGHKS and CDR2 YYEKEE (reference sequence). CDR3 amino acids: CASSYDRQIAKTQYF. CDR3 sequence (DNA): TGTGCCAGCAGCTACGACAGGCAGATAGCAAAGACCCAGTACTTC.

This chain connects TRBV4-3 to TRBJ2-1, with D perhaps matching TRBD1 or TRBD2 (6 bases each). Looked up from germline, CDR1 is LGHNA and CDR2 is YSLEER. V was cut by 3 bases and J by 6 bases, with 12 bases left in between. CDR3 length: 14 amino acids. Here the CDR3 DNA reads TGCGCCAGCAGCCAGGGGGGCCTCGCCAATGAGCAGTTCTTC. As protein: CASSQGGLANEQFF.

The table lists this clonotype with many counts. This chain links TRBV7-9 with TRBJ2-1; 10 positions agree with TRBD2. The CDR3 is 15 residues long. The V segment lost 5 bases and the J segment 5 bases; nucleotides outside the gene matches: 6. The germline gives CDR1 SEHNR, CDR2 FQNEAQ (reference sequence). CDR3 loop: CASSAGLAGDNEQFF. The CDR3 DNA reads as TGTGCCAGCAGCGCCGGGCTAGCGGGGGACAATGAGCAGTTCTTC.

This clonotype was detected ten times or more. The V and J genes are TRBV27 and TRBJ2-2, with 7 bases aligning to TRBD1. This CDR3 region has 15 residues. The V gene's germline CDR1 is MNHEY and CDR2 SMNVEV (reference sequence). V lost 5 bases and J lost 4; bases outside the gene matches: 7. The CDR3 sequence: CASSPRQGSTGELFF. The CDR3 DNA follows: TGTGCCAGCAGTCCCCGACAGGGAAGCACCGGGGAGCTGTTTTTT.

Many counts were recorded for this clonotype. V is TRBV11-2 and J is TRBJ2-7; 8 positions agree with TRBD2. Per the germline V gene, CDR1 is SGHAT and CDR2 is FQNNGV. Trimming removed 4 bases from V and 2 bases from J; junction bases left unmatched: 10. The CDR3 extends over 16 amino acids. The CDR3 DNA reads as TGTGCCAGCAGCTCAGGGGTAGGACTAGCAGCCTACGAGCAGTACTTC. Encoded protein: CASSSGVGLAAYEQYF.

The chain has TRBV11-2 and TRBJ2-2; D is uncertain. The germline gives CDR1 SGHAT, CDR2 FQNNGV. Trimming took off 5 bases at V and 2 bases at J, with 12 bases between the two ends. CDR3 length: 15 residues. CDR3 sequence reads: CASSPWDSNTGELFF. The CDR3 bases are TGTGCCAGCAGCCCGTGGGATTCCAACACCGGGGAGCTGTTTTTT.

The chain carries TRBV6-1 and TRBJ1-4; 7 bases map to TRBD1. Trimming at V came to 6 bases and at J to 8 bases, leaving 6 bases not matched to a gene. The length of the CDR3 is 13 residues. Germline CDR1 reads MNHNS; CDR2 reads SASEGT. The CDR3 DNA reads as TGTGCCAGCAGCATGGGACAGACAGAAAAACTGTTTTTT. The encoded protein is CASSMGQTEKLFF.

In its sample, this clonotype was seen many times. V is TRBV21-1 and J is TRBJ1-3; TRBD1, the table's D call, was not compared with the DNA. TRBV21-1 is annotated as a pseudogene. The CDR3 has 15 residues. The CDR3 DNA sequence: TGTGCCAGCAGCACCGGGACATCCTCTGGAAACACCATATATTTT. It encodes CASSTGTSSGNTIYF.

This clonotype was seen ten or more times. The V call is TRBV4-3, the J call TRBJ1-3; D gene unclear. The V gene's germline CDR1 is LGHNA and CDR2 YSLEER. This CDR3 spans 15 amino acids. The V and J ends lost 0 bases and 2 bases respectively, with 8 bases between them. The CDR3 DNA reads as TGCGCCAGCAGCCAAGACAGAAATCCTGGAAACACCATATATTTT. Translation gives CASSQDRNPGNTIYF.

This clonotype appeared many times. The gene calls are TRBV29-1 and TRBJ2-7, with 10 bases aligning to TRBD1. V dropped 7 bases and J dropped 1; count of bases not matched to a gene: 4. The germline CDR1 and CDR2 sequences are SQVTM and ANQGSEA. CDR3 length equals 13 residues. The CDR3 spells CSGRDRGSYEQYF. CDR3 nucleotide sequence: TGCAGCGGCAGGGACAGGGGATCCTACGAGCAGTACTTC.

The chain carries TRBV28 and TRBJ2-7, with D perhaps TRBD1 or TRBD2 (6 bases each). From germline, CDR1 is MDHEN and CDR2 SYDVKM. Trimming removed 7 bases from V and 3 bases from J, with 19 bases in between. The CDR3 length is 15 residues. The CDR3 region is CASTILGGDDYEQYF. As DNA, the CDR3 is TGTGCCAGCACCATTCTGGGGGGCGATGACTACGAGCAGTACTTC.

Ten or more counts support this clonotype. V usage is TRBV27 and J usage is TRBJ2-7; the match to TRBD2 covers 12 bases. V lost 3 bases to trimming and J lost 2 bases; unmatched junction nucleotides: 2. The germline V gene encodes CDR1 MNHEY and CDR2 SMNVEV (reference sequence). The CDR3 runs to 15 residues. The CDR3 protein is CASSFSSGGAYEQYF. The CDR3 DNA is TGTGCCAGCAGTTTCTCTAGCGGGGGGGCCTACGAGCAGTACTTC.